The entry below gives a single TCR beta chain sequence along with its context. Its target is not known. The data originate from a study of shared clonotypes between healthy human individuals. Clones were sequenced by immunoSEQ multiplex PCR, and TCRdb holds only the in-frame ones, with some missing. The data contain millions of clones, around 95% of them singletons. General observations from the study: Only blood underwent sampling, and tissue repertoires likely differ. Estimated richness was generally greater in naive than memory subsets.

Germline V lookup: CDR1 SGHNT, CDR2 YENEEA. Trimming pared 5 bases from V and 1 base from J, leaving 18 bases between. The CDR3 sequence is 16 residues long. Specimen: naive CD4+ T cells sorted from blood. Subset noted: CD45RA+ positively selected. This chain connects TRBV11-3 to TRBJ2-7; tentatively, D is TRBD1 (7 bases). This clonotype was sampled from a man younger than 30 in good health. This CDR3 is CASSISTGRWSYEQYF. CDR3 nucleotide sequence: TGTGCCAGCAGCATTTCGACAGGGAGGTGGTCCTACGAGCAGTACTTC.